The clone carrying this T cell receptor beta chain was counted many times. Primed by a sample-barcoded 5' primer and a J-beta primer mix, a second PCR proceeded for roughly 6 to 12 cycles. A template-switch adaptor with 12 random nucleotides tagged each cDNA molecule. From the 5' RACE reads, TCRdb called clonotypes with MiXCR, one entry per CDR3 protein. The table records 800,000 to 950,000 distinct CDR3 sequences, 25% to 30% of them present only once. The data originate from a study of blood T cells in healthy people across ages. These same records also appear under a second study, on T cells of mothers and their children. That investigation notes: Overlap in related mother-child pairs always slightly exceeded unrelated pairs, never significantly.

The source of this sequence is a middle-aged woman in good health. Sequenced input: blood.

For the CDR3, the DNA is TGCAGTGCCGGGGACAACACCTACGAGCAGTACTTC. It translates to CSAGDNTYEQYF. The rearrangement joins TRBV20-1 to TRBJ2-7; D may be TRBD1 (6 bases). CDR1 and CDR2 from the germline V gene are DFQATT and SNEGSKA (reference sequence). This CDR3 contains 12 residues. Deletions cut 6 bases from V and 2 bases from J, with 11 bases between.